These 2 T cell receptor beta chains share one sample of origin, sequenced in a study of cytomegalovirus exposure and HLA in healthy donors. Primers: 60 Vbeta forward and 13 Jbeta reverse. Produced via immunoSEQ multiplex PCR; TCRdb's table is partial and in-frame only. The sample lists about 120,000 clones, approximately 83% occurring once. The sequencing sample was made of PBMCs. All receptors come from a woman in her forties in good health and CMV-seropositive.

The chain recombines TRBV30 with TRBJ1-5; 7 nucleotides agree with TRBD1. The germline V gene encodes CDR1 GTSNPN and CDR2 SVGIG (reference sequence). CDR3 length: 15 amino acids. V lost 0 bases and J lost 5; bases outside the gene matches: 7. This CDR3 reads CAWSVETGLHQPQHF. CDR3 nucleotide sequence: TGTGCCTGGAGTGTCGAGACAGGGTTGCATCAGCCCCAGCATTTT.

This clone has only one observation. The V gene is TRBV29-1, the J gene TRBJ2-1; 7 nucleotides agree with TRBD2. The J segment lost 8 bases and the V segment lost 3 bases, leaving 7 bases of the junction unmatched. The CDR3 sequence is 13 residues long. Germline V lookup: CDR1 SQVTM, CDR2 ANQGSEA. DNA for the CDR3: TGCAGCGTTGATTTGGCGGGAGCATATGAGCAGTTCTTC. This translates into CSVDLAGAYEQFF.